Listed here is a single T cell receptor (beta chain). Antigen unknown. CDR1 is DFQATT and CDR2 is SNEGSKA in the germline V gene (reference sequence). Trimming cost V 3 bases and J 5 bases, with 7 bases left between them. This CDR3 spans 12 amino acids. The entry originates in a study of blood T cells in healthy people across ages. Study-wide points: One million T cells yielded diversity estimates that were considered underestimates. The unsorted PBMCs prevented any conclusive comparison of naive versus antigen-experienced cells. In long-lived donors, naive CD4+ cell counts and diversity exceeded those of aged donors.

For the second PCR, which ran for 7 to 11 cycles, a sample-barcoded 5' primer and a J-beta primer mix were used. Via MiXCR, TCRdb re-called the 5' RACE reads, giving one row per CDR3 protein. The data show around 870,000 distinct CDR3 sequences, less than 35% seen once. Each donor was a healthy Caucasian individual from Russia, aged roughly 6 to 100. This sequence originates from an elderly woman in good health. The chain employs TRBV20-1 and TRBJ1-4; D possibly corresponds to TRBD1 (6 bases). Source material: blood. CDR3 DNA: TGCAGTGCTAGTCAGGGGAATGAAAAACTGTTTTTT. Its protein is CSASQGNEKLFF.